This T cell receptor beta chain was obtained from a study of OX40 agonist ivuxolimab in advanced cancers. Study background: Allowance was made for prior anti-PD-1, anti-PD-L1 or anti-CTLA-4 therapy, and 40% to 45% had some.

Some clones are missing from TCRdb's copy, which holds only in-frame ones; the method was immunoSEQ multiplex PCR. The data hold tens of thousands of clones, with 80% to 95% observed a single time. Study-wide points: Still undetermined is the antigen specificity of the expanded peripheral T cells.

CDR3 length: 14 amino acids. Germline CDR1 reads MNHNS; CDR2 reads SASEGT. V lost 6 bases to trimming and J lost 1 base, with 12 bases between them. In this sample, this clone turned up once. The target antigen is unknown. This TCR derives from an adult with an advanced solid tumor such as melanoma, head and neck, liver or kidney cancer. The V call is TRBV6-1, the J call TRBJ1-1, with D possibly TRBD1 on 5 matching bases. The material sequenced was CD4+ or CD8+ T cells sorted from blood, taken in a trial of the OX40 agonist ivuxolimab. In nucleotides, the CDR3 is TGTGCCAGCAGGCCGGTGGGGGGGAACACTGAAGCTTTCTTT. It translates to CASRPVGGNTEAFF.